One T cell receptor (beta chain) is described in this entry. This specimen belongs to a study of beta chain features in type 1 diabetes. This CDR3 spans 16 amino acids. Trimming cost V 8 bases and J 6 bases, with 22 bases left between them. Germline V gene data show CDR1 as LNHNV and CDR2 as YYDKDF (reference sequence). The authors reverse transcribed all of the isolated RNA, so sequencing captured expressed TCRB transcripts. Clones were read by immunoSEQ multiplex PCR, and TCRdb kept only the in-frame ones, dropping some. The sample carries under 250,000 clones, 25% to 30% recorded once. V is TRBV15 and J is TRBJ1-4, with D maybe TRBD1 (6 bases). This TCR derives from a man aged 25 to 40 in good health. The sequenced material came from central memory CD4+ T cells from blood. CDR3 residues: CATRNHNRDPYEKLFF. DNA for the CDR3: TGTGCCACCCGTAATCATAACAGGGATCCATATGAAAAACTGTTTTTT.